One sample yielded the 4 T cell receptor beta chains listed below, sequenced in a study of blood T cell repertoires in COVID-19. This table comes from immunoSEQ multiplex PCR, and its TCRdb copy is limited to in-frame clones, with some not included. The sample consists of about 170,000 clones, 86% of them appearing once. Sequenced input: peripheral blood. The receptor source for this set is an elderly woman in a cohort sampled during active or convalescent COVID-19.

This clone appeared a few times. The genes are TRBV18 and TRBJ1-1; D is perhaps TRBD1 (6 bases). Trimming pared 4 bases from V and 0 bases from J, leaving 12 bases between. CDR3 length: 15 residues. Germline assignment: CDR1 KGHSH and CDR2 LQKENI. DNA for the CDR3: TGTGCCAGCTCACTGCCGGGACACCTGAACACTGAAGCTTTCTTT. Translating gives CASSLPGHLNTEAFF.

The genes are TRBV5-4 and TRBJ1-1; a weak D match, TRBD1 (6 bases). V shed 9 bases and J shed 4 bases, with 19 bases lying between them. Per the germline V gene, CDR1 is SGHNT and CDR2 is YYREEE (reference sequence). The CDR3 length is 14 residues. The CDR3, as DNA: TGTGCCACCCTCCGTCTACAGGGTAGCACTGAAGCTTTCTTT. This translates into CATLRLQGSTEAFF.

J is TRBJ2-6 and V is TRBV5-4, with D possibly being TRBD2 (6 bases). From germline, CDR1 is SGHNT and CDR2 YYREEE (reference sequence). The CDR3 is 15 residues long. V lost 2 bases and J 9 bases, leaving 15 bases between the germline ends. The CDR3 protein is CASSFAGMGDNVLTF. CDR3 bases: TGTGCCAGCAGCTTCGCGGGAATGGGAGACAACGTCCTGACTTTC.

The chain has TRBV5-1 and TRBJ2-3; TRBD2 agrees at 7 bases. Germline V gene data show CDR1 as SGHRS and CDR2 as YFSETQ. With 1 base clipped from V and 2 bases from J, the junction kept 4 bases outside the gene matches. This CDR3 has 15 amino acids. The CDR3 reads CASSLRGLYTDTQYF. In nucleotides, the CDR3 is TGCGCCAGCAGCTTGCGGGGACTATACACAGATACGCAGTATTTT.